This TCR beta chain stems from a study of control samples from healthy donors and cancer patients. TCRdb's table, derived via immunoSEQ multiplex PCR, lists solely in-frame clones and lacks some. This sample has roughly 450,000 clones, with 90% found just once. The sequenced sample consisted of PBMCs. The receptor was derived from a man aged 40-55 years with head and neck cancer.

The CDR3 region has the DNA TGTGCCACCAGTGATTCGGACGGGGGGCCCGGGGAGCTGTTTTTT. Its protein product is CATSDSDGGPGELFF. The chain has TRBV24-1 and TRBJ2-2; perhaps TRBD2 as D (7 bases). Germline assignment: CDR1 KGHDR and CDR2 SFDVKD. The CDR3 spans 15 residues. Deletions cut 2 bases from V and 6 bases from J, with 12 bases between.